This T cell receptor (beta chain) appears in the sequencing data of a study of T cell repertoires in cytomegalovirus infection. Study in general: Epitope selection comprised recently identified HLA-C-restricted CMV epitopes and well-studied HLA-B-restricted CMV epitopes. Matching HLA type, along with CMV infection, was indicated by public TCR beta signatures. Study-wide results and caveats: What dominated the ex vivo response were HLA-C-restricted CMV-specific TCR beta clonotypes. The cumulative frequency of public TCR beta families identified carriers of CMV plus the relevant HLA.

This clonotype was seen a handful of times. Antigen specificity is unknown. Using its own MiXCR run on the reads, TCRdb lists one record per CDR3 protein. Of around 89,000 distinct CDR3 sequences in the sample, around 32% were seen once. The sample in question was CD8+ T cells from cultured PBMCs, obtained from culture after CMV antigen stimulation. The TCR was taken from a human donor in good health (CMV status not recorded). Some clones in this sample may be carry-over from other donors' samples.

The CDR3, as DNA: TGTGCCAGCAGTACGCTAGCGGGGGGGTACAATGAGCAGTTCTTC. It codes for CASSTLAGGYNEQFF. The chain combines TRBV6-5 with TRBJ2-1, with 12 positions matching TRBD2. Germline CDR1 and CDR2: MNHEY and SVGAGI. With 5 bases clipped from V and 4 bases from J, the junction kept 3 bases outside the gene matches. This CDR3 is 15 amino acids long.